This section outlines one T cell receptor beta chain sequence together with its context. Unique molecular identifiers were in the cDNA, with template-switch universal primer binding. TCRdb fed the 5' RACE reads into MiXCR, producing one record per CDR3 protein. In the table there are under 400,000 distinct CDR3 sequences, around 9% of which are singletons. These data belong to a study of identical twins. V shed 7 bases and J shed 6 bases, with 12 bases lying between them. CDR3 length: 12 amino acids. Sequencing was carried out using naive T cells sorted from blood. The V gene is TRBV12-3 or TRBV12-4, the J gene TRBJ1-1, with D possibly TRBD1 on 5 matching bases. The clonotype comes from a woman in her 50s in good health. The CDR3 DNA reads TGTGCCAGCACCTTGGGGGGGTCTGAAGCTTTCTTT. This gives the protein CASTLGGSEAFF.